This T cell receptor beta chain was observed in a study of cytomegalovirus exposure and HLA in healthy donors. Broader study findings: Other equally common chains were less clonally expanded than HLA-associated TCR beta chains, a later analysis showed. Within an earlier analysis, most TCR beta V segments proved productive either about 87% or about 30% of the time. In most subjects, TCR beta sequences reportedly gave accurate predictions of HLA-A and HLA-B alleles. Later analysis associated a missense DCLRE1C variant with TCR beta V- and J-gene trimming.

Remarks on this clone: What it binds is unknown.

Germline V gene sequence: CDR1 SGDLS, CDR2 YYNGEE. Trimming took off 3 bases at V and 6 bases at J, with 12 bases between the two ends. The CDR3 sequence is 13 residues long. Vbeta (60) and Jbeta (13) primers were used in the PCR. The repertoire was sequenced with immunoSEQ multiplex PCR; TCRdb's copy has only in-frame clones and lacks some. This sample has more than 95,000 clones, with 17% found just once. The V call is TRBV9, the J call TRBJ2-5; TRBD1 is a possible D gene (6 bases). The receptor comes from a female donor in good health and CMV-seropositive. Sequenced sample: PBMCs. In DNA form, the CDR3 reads TGTGCCAGCAGCGCAGGGGTTTGGAAGACCCAGTACTTC. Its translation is CASSAGVWKTQYF.